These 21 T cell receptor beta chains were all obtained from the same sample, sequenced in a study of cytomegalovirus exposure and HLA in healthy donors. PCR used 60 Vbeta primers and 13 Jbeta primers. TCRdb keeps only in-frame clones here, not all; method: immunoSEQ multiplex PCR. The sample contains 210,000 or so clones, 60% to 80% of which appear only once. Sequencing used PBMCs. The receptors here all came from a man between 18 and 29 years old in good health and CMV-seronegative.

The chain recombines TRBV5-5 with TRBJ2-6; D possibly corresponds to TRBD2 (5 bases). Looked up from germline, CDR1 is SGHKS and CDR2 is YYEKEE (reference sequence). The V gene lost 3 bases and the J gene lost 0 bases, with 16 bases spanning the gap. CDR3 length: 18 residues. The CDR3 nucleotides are TGTGCCAGCAGCTCGGTGGGCGGACTCAACTCTGGGGCCAACGTCCTGACTTTC. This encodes CASSSVGGLNSGANVLTF.

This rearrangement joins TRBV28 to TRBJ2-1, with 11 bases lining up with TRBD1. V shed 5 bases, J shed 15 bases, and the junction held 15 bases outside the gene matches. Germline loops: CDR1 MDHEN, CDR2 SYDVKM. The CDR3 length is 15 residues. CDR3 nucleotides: TGTGCCAGCAGTAGAGGACAGGGGGCGCGGGAGCCCGTGTTCTTC. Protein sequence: CASSRGQGAREPVFF.

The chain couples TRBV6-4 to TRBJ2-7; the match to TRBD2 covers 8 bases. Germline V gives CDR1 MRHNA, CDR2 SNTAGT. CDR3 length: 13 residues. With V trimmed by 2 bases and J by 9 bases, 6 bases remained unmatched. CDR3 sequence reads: CASSDLSGGRQYF. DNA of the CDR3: TGTGCCAGCAGTGACCTAAGCGGGGGTCGGCAGTACTTC.

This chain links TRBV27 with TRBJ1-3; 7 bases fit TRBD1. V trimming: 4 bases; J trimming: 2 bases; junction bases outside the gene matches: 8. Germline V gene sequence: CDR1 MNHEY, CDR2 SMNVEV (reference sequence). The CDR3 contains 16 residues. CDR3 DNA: TGTGCCAGCAGTTCCACCGGGACAGAGCCTGGAAACACCATATATTTT. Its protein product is CASSSTGTEPGNTIYF.

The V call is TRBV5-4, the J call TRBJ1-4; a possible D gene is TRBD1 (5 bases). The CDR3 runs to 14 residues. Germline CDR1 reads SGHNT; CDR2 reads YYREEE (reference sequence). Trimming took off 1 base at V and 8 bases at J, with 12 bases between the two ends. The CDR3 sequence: CASSLWQGQEKLFF. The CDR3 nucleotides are TGTGCCAGCAGCTTGTGGCAGGGTCAAGAAAAACTGTTTTTT.

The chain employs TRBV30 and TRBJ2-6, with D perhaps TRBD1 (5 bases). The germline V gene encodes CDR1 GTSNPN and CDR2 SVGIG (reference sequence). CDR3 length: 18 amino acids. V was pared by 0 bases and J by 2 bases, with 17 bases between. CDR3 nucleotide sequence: TGTGCCTGGAGTGTCCCAGGGCCGATGGGAACTGGGGCCAACGTCCTGACTTTC. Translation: CAWSVPGPMGTGANVLTF.

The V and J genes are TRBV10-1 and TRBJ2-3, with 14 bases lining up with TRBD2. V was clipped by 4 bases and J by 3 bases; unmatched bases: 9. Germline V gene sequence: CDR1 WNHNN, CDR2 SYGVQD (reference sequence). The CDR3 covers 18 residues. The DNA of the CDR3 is TGCGCCAGCAGTGCTCTAGGGACTAGCGGGAGCCCTACAGATACGCAGTATTTT. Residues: CASSALGTSGSPTDTQYF.

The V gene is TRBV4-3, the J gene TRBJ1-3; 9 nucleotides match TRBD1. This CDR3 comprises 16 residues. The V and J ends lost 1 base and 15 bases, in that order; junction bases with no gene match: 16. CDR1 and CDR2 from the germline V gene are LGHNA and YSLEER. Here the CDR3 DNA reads TGCGCCAGCAGCCAAGTTGGTACTCCGGGACAGGGCCGGCAATATTTT. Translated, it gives CASSQVGTPGQGRQYF.

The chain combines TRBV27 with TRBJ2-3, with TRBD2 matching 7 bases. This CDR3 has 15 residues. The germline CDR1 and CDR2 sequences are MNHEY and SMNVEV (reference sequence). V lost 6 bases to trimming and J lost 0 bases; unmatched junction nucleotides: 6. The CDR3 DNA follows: TGTGCCAGCAGCTTTTTCGGGGGGAGCACAGATACGCAGTATTTT. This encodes CASSFFGGSTDTQYF.

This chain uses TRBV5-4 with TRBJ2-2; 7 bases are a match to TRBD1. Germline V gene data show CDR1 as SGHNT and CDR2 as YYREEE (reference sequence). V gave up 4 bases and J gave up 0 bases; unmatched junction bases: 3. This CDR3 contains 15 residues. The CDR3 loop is CASSRGTANTGELFF. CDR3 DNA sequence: TGTGCCAGCAGCCGAGGGACAGCGAACACCGGGGAGCTGTTTTTT.

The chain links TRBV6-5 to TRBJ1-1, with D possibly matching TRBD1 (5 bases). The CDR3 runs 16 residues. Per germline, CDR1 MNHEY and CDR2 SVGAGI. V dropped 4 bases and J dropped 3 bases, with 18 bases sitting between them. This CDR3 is CASSSHKLGGDTEAFF. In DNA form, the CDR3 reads TGTGCCAGCAGTTCCCATAAACTGGGGGGGGACACTGAAGCTTTCTTT.

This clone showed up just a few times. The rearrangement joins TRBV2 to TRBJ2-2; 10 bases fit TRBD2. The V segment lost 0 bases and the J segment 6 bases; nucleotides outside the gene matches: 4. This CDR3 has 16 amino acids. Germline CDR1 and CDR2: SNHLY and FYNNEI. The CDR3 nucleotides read TGTGCCAGCAGTGAAGCGCCCCTAGCGGGAGCCGGGGAGCTGTTTTTT. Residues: CASSEAPLAGAGELFF.

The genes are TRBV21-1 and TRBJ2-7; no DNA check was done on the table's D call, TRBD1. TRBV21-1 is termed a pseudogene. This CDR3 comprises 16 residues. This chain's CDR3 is CASSKGSGGVAYEQYF. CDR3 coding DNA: TGTGCCAGCAGCAAAGGCTCTGGGGGCGTGGCTTACGAGCAGTACTTC.

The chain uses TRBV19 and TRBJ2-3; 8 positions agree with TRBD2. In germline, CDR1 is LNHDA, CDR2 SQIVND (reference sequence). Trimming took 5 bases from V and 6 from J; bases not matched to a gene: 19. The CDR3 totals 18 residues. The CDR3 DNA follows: TGTGCCAGTAGTGGGCCGCTTAGCGGGACGATAAGGTGGGATACGCAGTATTTT. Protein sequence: CASSGPLSGTIRWDTQYF.

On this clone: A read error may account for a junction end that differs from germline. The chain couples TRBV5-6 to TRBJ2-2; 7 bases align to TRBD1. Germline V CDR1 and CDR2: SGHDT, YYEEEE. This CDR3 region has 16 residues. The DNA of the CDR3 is TGTGCCAGCAGCCCACCTTGGGACAGAATCACCGCGGAGCTGTTTTTT. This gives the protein CASSPPWDRITAELFF.

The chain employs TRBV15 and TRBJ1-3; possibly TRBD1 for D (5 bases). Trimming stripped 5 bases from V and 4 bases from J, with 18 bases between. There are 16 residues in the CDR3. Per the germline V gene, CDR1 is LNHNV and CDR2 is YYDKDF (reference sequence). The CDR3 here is CATSGGLRLEGNTIYF. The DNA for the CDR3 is TGTGCCACCAGCGGGGGACTGAGGCTGGAGGGAAACACCATATATTTT.

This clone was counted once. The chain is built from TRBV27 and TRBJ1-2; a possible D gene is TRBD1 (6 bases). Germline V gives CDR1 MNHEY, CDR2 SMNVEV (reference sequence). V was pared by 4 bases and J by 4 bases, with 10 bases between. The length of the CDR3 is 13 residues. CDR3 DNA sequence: TGTGCCAGCAGTTCTACAGGGTCCTATGGCTACACCTTC. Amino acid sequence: CASSSTGSYGYTF.

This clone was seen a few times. In nucleotides, the CDR3 is TGTGCCAGCAGCCAAGACCTAGCGGGAGGGCGGAACTTCTTC. Amino acids: CASSQDLAGGRNFF. The J gene is TRBJ2-1, the V gene TRBV4-2; 12 nucleotides match TRBD2. This CDR3 is 14 amino acids long. J was trimmed by 16 bases and V by 0 bases; bases with no gene match: 7. Germline assignment: CDR1 LGHNA and CDR2 YNFKEQ.

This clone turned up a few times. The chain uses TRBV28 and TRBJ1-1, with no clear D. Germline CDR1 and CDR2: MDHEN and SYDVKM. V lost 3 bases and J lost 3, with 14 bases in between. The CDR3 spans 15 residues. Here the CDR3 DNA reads TGTGCCAGCAGTTTGTTAGGTGCGGGAGACACTGAAGCTTTCTTT. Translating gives CASSLLGAGDTEAFF.

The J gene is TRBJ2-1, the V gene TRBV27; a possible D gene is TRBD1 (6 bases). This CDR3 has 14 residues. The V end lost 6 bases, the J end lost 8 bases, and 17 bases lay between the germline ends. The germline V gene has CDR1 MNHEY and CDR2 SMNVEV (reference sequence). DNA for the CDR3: TGTGCCAGCAGACCCACAGGGTATATCGATGAGCAGTTCTTC. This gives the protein CASRPTGYIDEQFF.

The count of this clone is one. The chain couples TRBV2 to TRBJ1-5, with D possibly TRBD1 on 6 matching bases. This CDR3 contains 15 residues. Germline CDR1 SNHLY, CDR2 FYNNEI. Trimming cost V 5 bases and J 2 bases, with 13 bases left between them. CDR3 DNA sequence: TGTGCCAGCAGTTCGGGACACGGCGGCAATCAGCCCCAGCATTTT. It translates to CASSSGHGGNQPQHF.